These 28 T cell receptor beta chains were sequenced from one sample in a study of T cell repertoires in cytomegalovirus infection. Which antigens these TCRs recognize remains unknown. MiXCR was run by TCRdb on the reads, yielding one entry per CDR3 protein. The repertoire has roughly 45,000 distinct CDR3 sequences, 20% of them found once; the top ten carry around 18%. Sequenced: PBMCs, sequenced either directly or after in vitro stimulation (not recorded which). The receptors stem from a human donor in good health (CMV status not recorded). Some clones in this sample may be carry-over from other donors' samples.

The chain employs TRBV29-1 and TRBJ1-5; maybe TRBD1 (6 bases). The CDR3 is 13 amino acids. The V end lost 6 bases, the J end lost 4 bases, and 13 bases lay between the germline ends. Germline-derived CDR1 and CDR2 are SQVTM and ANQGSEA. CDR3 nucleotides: TGCAGCGTAGCGACAGGCGGGAATCAGCCCCAGCATTTT. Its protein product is CSVATGGNQPQHF.

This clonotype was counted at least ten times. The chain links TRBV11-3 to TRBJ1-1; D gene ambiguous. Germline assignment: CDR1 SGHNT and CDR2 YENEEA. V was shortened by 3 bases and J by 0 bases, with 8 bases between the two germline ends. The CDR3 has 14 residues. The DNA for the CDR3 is TGTGCCAGCAGCTTGGGAGGTATGAACACTGAAGCTTTCTTT. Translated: CASSLGGMNTEAFF.

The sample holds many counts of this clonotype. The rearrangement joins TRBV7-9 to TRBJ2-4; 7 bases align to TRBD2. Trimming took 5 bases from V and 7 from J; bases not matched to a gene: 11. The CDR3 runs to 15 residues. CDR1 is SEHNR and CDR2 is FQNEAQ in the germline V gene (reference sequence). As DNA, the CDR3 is TGTGCCAGCAGCCCTCCGGGCGGGAGACCGAACATTCAGTACTTC. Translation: CASSPPGGRPNIQYF.

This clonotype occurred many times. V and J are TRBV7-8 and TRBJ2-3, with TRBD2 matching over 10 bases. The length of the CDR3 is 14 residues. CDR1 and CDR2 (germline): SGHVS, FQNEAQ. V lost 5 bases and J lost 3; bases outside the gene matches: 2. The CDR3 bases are TGTGCCAGCAGCACTAGCGGGGAGACAGATACGCAGTATTTT. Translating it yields CASSTSGETDTQYF.

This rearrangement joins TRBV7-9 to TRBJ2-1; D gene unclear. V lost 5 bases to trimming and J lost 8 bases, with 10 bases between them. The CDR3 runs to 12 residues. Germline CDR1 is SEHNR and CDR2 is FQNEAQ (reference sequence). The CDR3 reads CASSTRLDEQFF. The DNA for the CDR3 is TGTGCCAGCAGCACCCGCTTAGATGAGCAGTTCTTC.

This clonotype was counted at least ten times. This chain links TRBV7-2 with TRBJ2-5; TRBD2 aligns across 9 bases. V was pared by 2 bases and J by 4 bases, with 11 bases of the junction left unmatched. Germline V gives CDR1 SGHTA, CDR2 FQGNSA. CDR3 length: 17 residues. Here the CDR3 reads CASSLFPRGRAGETQYF. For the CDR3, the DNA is TGTGCCAGCAGCTTATTCCCGCGCGGGAGGGCCGGAGAGACCCAGTACTTC.

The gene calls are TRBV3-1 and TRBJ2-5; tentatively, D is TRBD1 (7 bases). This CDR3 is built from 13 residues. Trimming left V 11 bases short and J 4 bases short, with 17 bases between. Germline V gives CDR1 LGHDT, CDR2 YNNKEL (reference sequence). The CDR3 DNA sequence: TGTGCCTGCGGGACAGCCACGGGAGAGACCCAGTACTTC. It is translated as CACGTATGETQYF.

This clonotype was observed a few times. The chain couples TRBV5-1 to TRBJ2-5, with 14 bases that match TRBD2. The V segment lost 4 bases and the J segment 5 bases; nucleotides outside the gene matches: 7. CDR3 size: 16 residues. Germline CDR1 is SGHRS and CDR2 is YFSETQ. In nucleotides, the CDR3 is TGCGCCAGCAGCCGGACTAGCGGGAGGTCGGTCGAGACCCAGTACTTC. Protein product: CASSRTSGRSVETQYF.

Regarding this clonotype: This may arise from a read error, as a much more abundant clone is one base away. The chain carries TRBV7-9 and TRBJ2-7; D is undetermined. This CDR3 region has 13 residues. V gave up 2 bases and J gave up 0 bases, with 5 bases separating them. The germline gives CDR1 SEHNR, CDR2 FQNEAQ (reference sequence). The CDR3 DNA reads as TGTGCCAGCAGCTTATGGAGCTCCTACGAGCAGTACTTC. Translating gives CASSLWSSYEQYF. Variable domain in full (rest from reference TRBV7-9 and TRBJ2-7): DTGVSQNPRHKITKRGQNVTFRCDPISEHNRLYWYRQTLGQGPEFLTYFQNEAQLEKSRLLSDRFSAERPKGSFSTLEIQRTEQGDSAMYLCASSLWSSYEQYFGPGTRLTVT.

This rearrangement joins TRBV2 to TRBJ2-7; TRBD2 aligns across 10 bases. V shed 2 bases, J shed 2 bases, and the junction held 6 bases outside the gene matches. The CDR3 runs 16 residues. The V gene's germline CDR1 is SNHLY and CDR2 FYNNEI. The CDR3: CASSEWGSGGTYEQYF. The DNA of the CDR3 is TGTGCCAGCAGTGAATGGGGTAGCGGGGGGACCTACGAGCAGTACTTC.

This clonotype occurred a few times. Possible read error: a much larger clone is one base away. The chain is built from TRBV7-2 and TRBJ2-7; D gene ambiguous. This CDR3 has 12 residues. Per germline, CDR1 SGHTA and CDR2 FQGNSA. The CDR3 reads CASSRQTYELYF. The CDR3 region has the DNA TGTGCCAGCAGCCGACAAACCTACGAGCTGTACTTC.

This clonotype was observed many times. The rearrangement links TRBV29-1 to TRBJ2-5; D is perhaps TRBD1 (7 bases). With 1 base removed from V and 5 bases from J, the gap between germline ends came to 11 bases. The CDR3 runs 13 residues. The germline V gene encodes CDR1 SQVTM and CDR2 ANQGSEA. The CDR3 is CSVEVSGGETQYF. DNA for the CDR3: TGCAGCGTTGAAGTTTCAGGGGGGGAGACCCAGTACTTC.

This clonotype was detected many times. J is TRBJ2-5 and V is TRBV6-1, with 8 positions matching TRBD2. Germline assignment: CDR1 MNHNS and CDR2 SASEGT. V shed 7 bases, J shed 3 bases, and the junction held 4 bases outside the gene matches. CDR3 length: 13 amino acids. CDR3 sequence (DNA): TGTGCCAGCAAAAGCGGGGGAGAAGAGACCCAGTACTTC. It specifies CASKSGGEETQYF.

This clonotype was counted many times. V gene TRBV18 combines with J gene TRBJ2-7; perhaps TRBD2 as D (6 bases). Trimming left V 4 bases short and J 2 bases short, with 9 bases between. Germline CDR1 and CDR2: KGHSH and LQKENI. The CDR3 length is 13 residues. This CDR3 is CASSLGTPYEQYF. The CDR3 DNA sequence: TGTGCCAGCTCACTCGGGACTCCCTACGAGCAGTACTTC. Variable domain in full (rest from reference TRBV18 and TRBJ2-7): NAGVMQNPRHLVRRRGQEARLRCSPMKGHSHVYWYRQLPEEGLKFMVYLQKENIIDESGMPKERFSAEFPKEGPSILRIQQVVRGDSAAYFCASSLGTPYEQYFGPGTRLTVT.

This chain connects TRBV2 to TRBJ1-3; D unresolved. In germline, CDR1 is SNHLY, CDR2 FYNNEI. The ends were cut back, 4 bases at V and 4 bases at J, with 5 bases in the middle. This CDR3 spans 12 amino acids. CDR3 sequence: CASSGGGNTIYF. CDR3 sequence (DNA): TGTGCCAGCAGTGGCGGCGGAAACACCATATATTTT.

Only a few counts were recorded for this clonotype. CDR3 sequence (DNA): TGCAGTGCTAGTGGGGCCTCATCTGCGAACACTGAAGCTTTCTTT. It yields the protein CSASGASSANTEAFF. The V and J genes are TRBV20-1 and TRBJ1-1, with D perhaps matching TRBD1 (5 bases). The CDR3 is 15 amino acids. Looked up from germline, CDR1 is DFQATT and CDR2 is SNEGSKA (reference sequence). V was trimmed by 3 bases and J by 1 base, leaving 15 bases between them.

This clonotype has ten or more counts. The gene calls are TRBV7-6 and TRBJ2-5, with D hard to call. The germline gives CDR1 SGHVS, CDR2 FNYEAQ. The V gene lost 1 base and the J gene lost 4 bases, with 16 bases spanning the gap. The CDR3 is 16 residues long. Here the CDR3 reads CASSLGVRRLRETQYF. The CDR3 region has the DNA TGTGCCAGCAGCTTAGGGGTCCGCCGCTTGAGAGAGACCCAGTACTTC. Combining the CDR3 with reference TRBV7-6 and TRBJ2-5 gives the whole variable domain GAGVSQSPRYKVTKRGQDVALRCDPISGHVSLYWYRQALGQGPEFLTYFNYEAQQDKSGLPNDRFSAERPEGSISTLTIQRTEQRDSAMYRCASSLGVRRLRETQYFGPGTRLLVL.

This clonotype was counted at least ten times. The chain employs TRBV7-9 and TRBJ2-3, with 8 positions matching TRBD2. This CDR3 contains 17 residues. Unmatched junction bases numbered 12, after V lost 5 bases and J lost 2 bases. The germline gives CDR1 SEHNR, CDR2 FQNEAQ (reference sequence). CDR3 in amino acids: CASSPGVAGPLTDTQYF. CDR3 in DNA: TGTGCCAGCAGCCCAGGGGTAGCGGGGCCCCTCACAGATACGCAGTATTTT.

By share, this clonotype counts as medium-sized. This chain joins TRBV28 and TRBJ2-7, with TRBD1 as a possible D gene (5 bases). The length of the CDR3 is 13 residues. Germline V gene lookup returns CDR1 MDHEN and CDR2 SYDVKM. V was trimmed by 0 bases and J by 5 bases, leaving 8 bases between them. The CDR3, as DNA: TGTGCCAGCAGTTTATGGGTAGGGGACGAGCAGTACTTC. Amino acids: CASSLWVGDEQYF.

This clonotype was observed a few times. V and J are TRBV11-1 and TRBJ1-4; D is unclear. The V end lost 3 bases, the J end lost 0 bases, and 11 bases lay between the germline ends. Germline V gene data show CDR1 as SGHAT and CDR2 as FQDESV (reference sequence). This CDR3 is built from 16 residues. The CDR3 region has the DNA TGTGCCAGCAGCTTGGACGGAATTGCAACTAATGAAAAACTGTTTTTT. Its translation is CASSLDGIATNEKLFF.

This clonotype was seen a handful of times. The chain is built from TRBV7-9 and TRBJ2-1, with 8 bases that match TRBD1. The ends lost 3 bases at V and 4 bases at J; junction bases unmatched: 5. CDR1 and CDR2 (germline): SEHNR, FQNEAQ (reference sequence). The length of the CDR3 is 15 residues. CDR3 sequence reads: CASSLSGGRYNEQFF. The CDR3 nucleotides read TGTGCCAGCAGCTTGTCAGGGGGCAGGTACAATGAGCAGTTCTTC.

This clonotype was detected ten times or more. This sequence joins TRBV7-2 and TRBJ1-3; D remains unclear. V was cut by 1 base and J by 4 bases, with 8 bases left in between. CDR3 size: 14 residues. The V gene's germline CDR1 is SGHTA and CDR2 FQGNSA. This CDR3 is CASSLEVFGNTIYF. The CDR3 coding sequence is TGTGCCAGCAGCTTAGAGGTCTTCGGAAACACCATATATTTT.

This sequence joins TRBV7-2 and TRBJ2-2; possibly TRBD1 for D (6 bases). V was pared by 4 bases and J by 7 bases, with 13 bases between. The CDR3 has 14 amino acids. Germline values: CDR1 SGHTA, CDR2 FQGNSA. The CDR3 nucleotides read TGTGCCAGCAGCTGGGGGCCCTCGGGCGGGGAGCTGTTTTTT. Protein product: CASSWGPSGGELFF.

The CDR3 region is CASSAGQVVRDTQYF. CDR3 sequence (DNA): TGTGCCAGCAGCGCGGGACAGGTTGTTAGAGATACGCAGTATTTT. The chain employs TRBV5-4 and TRBJ2-3; 8 bases line up with TRBD1. The CDR3 is made up of 15 amino acids. Germline V CDR1 and CDR2: SGHNT, YYREEE (reference sequence). V dropped 4 bases and J dropped 5; count of bases not matched to a gene: 9.

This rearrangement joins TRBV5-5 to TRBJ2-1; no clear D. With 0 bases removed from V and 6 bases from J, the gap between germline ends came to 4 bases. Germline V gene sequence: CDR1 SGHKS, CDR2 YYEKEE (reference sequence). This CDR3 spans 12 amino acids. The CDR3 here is CASSLEVNEQFF. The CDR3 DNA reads TGTGCCAGCAGCTTGGAGGTCAATGAGCAGTTCTTC.

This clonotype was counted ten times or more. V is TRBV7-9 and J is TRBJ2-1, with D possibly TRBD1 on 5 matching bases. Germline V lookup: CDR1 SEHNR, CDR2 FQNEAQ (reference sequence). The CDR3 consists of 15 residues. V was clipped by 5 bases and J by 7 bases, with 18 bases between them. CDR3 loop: CASSLGGRVVNEQFF. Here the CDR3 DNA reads TGTGCCAGCAGCCTGGGCGGCAGGGTGGTTAATGAGCAGTTCTTC.

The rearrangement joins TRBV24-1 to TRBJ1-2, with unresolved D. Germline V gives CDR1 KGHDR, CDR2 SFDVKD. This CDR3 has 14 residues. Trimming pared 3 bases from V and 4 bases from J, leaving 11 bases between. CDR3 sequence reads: CATSDPPSSYGYTF. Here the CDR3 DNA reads TGTGCCACCAGTGATCCACCAAGTAGCTATGGCTACACCTTC.

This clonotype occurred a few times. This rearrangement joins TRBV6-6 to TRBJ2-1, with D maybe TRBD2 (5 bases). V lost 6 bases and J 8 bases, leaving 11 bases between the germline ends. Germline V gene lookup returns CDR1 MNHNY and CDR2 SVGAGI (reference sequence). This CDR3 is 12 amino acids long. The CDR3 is CASSSLAYEQFF. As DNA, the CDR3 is TGTGCCAGCAGCTCCCTAGCATATGAGCAGTTCTTC.